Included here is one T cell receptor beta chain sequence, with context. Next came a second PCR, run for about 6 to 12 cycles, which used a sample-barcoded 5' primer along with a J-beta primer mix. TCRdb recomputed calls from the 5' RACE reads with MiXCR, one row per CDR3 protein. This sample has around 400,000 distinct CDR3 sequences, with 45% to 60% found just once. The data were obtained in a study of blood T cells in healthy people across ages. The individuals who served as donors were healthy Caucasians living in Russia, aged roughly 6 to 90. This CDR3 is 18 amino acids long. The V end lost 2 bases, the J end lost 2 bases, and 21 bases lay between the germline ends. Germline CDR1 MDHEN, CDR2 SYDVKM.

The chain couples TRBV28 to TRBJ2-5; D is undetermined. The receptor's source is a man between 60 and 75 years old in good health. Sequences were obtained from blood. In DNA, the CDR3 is TGTGCCAGCAGTTTAAAGTCGCGGAACAGAAGATTACAAGAGACCCAGTACTTC. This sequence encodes CASSLKSRNRRLQETQYF.